This record covers a single TCR beta chain. Other DNA sequences within the sample encode an identical CDR3. The sample originates from a study of OX40 agonist ivuxolimab in advanced cancers. Clones were read by immunoSEQ multiplex PCR, and TCRdb kept only the in-frame ones, dropping some. The sample has some 96,000 clones, about four fifths seen once; the top ten hold more than 1.1%. The receptor was derived from an adult with an advanced solid tumor such as melanoma, head and neck, liver or kidney cancer. Here the sequenced sample was CD4+ or CD8+ T cells sorted from blood, taken in a trial of the OX40 agonist ivuxolimab.

The CDR3 DNA follows: TGTGCCAGCAGCCGAGACAGGGCCACCGGGGAGCTGTTTTTT. Translation gives CASSRDRATGELFF. V and J are TRBV7-2 and TRBJ2-2, with TRBD1 matching 7 bases. Trimming removed 5 bases from V and 4 bases from J; junction bases left unmatched: 4. This CDR3 contains 14 residues. The germline V gene has CDR1 SGHTA and CDR2 FQGNSA.